The T cell receptor beta chain under discussion was sequenced for a study of human T cells and chemical hapten exposure. This clonotype was recorded a few times. V lost 4 bases to trimming and J lost 4 bases, with 8 bases between them. There are 13 residues in the CDR3. Per the germline V gene, CDR1 is LGHNA and CDR2 is YSLEER. Total RNA was extracted from unfractionated whole blood. Unique molecular identifiers were attached to individual cDNA molecules during library preparation. Study processing details: Samples had a median of around 94,000 TCRs, ranging roughly 20,000 to 690,600. TCRdb reprocessed the reads via MiXCR and lists one record per CDR3 protein. None of the V and J calls come from the authors' own analysis; TCRdb made them. This table has around 120,000 distinct CDR3 sequences, more than 8.5% appearing once.

V is TRBV4-3 and J is TRBJ2-1, with D perhaps matching TRBD1 or TRBD2 (5 bases each). The sample consisted of whole blood. This TCR came from a human donor in good health. Some clones in this sample may be carry-over from other donors' samples. CDR3 sequence: CASSRGNYNEQFF. CDR3 DNA sequence: TGCGCCAGCAGCCGGGGGAATTACAATGAGCAGTTCTTC.